This T cell receptor (beta chain) originates from a study of OX40 agonist ivuxolimab in advanced cancers. Study overall: Of the participants, over 30% had some prior anti-PD-1, anti-PD-L1 or anti-CTLA-4 therapy, which was allowed. General study findings and limits: Averaged across samples, CD8+ T cells carried more expanded clones than CD4+ did. Dosing at 0.1 to 3.0 mg/kg was accompanied by clonal expansion of CD4+ and CD8+ blood T cells by week 6.

V lost 1 base and J lost 0, with 3 bases in between. CDR1 and CDR2 (germline): SEHNR, FQNEAQ (reference sequence). The CDR3 runs 13 residues. Assay used: immunoSEQ multiplex PCR; TCRdb lists only in-frame clones, some missing. The table has about 28,000 clones, approximately 90% seen once; the top ten hold roughly 22%. About this clone: Its specificity is not known.

J is TRBJ2-5 and V is TRBV7-9; D uncertain. The receptor was derived from an adult with an advanced solid tumor such as melanoma, head and neck, liver or kidney cancer. Sequencing was performed on CD4+ or CD8+ T cells sorted from blood, taken in a trial of the OX40 agonist ivuxolimab. Here the CDR3 DNA reads TGTGCCAGCAGCTTAGAGTACCAAGAGACCCAGTACTTC. Translated, it gives CASSLEYQETQYF. Filled out from reference TRBV7-9 and TRBJ2-5, the complete variable domain reads DTGVSQNPRHKITKRGQNVTFRCDPISEHNRLYWYRQTLGQGPEFLTYFQNEAQLEKSRLLSDRFSAERPKGSFSTLEIQRTEQGDSAMYLCASSLEYQETQYFGPGTRLLVL.